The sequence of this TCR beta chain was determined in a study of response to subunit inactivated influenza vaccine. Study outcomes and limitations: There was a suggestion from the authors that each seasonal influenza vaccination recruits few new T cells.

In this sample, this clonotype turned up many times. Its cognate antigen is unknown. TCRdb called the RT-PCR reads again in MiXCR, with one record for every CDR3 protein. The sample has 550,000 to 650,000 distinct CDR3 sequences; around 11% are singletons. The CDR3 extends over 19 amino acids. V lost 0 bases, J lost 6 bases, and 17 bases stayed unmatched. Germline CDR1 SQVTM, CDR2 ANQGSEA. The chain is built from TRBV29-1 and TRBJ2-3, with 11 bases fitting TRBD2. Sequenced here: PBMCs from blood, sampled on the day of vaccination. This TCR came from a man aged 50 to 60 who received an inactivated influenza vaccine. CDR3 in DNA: TGCAGCGTTGAAGATCCCCCGGGGGGTAGCGGGAGGGCCCTCGATACGCAGTATTTT. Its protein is CSVEDPPGGSGRALDTQYF.